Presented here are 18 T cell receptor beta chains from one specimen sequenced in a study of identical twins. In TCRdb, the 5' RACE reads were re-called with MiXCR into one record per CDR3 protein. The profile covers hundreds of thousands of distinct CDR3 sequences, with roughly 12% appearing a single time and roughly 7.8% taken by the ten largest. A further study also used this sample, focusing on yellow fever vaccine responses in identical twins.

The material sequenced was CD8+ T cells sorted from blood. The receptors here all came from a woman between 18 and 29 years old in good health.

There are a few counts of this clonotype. The CDR3 sequence: CATSGQGVETQYF. CDR3 coding DNA: TGTGCCACCAGTGGCCAGGGAGTGGAGACCCAGTACTTC. The rearrangement uses TRBV24-1 and TRBJ2-5, with D tentatively TRBD1 or TRBD2 (5 bases each). CDR1 and CDR2 (germline): KGHDR, SFDVKD. The CDR3 runs 13 residues. V lost 5 bases and J 5 bases, leaving 11 bases between the germline ends.

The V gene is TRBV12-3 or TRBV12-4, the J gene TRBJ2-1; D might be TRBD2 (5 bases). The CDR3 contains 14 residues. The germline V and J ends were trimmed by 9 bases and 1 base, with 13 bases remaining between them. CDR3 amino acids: CASSEAESYNEQFF. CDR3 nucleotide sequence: TGTGCCAGTTCCGAAGCGGAGTCCTACAATGAGCAGTTCTTC.

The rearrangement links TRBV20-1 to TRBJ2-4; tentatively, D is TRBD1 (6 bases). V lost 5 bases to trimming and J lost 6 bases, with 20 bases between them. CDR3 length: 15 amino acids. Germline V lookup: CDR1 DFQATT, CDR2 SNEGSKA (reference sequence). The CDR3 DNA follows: TGCAGTGCTCCGCGGACAGCCCAAATGAGAAACATTCAGTACTTC. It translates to CSAPRTAQMRNIQYF.

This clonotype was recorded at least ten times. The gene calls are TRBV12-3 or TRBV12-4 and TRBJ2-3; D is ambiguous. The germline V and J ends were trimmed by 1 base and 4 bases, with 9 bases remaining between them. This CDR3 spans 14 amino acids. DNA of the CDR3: TGTGCCAGCAGTTTAGTGGGTCCGGCAGATACGCAGTATTTT. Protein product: CASSLVGPADTQYF.

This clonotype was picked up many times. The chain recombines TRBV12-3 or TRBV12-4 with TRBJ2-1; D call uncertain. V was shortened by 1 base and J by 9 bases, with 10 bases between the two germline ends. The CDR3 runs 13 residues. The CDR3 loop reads CASSLGAWGEQFF. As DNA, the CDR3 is TGTGCCAGCAGTTTAGGAGCCTGGGGTGAGCAGTTCTTC.

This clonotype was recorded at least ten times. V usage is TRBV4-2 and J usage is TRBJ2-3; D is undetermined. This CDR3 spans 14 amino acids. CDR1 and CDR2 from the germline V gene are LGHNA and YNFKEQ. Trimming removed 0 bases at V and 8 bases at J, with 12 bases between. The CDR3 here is CASSQDNEVATQYF. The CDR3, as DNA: TGTGCCAGCAGCCAAGATAACGAAGTCGCTACGCAGTATTTT.

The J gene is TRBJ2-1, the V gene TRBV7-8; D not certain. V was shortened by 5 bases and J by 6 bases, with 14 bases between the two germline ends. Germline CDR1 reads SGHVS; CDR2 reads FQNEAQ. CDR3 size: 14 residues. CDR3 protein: CASSPTKGTNEQFF. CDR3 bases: TGTGCCAGCAGCCCAACAAAGGGCACCAATGAGCAGTTCTTC. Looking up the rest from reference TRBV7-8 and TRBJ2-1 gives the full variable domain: GAGVSQSPRYKVAKRGQDVALRCDPISGHVSLFWYQQALGQGPEFLTYFQNEAQLDKSGLPSDRFFAERPEGSVSTLKIQRTQQEDSAVYLCASSPTKGTNEQFFGPGTRLTVL.

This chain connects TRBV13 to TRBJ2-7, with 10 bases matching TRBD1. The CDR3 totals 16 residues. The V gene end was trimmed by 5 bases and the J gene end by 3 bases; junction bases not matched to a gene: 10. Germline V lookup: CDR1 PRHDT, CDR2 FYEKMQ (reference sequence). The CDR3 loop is CASSPARDRGFYEQYF. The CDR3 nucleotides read TGTGCCAGCAGCCCAGCCAGGGACAGGGGATTCTACGAGCAGTACTTC.

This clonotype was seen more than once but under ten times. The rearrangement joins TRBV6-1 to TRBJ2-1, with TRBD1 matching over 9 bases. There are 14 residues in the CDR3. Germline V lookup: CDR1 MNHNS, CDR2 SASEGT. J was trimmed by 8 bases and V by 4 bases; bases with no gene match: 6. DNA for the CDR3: TGTGCCAGCAGTGCCCGGGACAGGGTCGATGAGCAGTTCTTC. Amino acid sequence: CASSARDRVDEQFF.

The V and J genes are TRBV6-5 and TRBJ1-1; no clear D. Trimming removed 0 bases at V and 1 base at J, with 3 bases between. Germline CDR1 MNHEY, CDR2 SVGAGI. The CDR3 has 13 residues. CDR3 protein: CASSYSKNTEAFF. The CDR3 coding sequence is TGTGCCAGCAGTTACTCGAAGAACACTGAAGCTTTCTTT.

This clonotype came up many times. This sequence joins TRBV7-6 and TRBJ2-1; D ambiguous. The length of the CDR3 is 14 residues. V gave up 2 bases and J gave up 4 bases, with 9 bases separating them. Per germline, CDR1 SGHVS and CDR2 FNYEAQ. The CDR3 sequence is CASSLMLAYNEQFF. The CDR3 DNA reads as TGTGCCAGCAGCTTAATGTTAGCTTACAATGAGCAGTTCTTC.

The CDR3 DNA reads TGTGCCAGCAGGCCCAGCATGTCACCCCTCCACTTT. This gives the protein CASRPSMSPLHF. This chain joins TRBV28 and TRBJ1-6; D uncertain. Trimming pared 6 bases from V and 10 bases from J, leaving 10 bases between. The CDR3 totals 12 residues. Germline V CDR1 and CDR2: MDHEN, SYDVKM.

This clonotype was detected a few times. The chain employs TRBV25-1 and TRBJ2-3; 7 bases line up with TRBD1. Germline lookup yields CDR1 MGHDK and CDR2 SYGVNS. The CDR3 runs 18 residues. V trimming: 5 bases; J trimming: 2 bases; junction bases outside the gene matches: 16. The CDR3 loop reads CASSQSLEDRGPTDTQYF. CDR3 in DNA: TGTGCCAGCAGTCAATCCCTCGAGGATAGGGGGCCCACAGATACGCAGTATTTT.

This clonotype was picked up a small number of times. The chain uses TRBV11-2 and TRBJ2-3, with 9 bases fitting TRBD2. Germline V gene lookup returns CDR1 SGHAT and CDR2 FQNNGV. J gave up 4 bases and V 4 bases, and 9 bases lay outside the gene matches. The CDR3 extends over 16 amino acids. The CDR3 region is CASSSPPSGGSDTQYF. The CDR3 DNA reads TGTGCCAGCAGCTCCCCTCCAAGCGGGGGGTCAGATACGCAGTATTTT.

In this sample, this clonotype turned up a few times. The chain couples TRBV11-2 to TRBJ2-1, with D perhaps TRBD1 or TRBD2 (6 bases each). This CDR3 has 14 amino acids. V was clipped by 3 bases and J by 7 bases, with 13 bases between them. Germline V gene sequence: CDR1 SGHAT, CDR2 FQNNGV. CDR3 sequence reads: CASSFTGRTNEQFF. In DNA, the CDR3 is TGTGCCAGCAGCTTTACAGGGAGGACGAATGAGCAGTTCTTC.

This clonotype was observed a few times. CDR3 region: CASSEGRSMNTEAFF. CDR3 in DNA: TGTGCCAGCAGTGAGGGACGGAGCATGAACACTGAAGCTTTCTTT. The rearrangement joins TRBV2 to TRBJ1-1; D perhaps matches TRBD1 (5 bases). This CDR3 is 15 amino acids long. The V gene's germline CDR1 is SNHLY and CDR2 FYNNEI. V gave up 3 bases and J gave up 0 bases, with 11 bases separating them. The full variable domain, with the rest looked up from reference TRBV2 and TRBJ1-1, is EPEVTQTPSHQVTQMGQEVILRCVPISNHLYFYWYRQILGQKVEFLVSFYNNEISEKSEIFDDQFSVERPDGSNFTLKIRSTKLEDSAMYFCASSEGRSMNTEAFFGQGTRLTVV.

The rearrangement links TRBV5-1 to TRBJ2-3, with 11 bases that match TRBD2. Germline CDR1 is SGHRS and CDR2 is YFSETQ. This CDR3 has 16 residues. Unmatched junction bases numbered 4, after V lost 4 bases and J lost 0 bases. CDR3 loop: CASSHGTSGSTDTQYF. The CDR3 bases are TGCGCCAGCAGCCACGGGACTAGCGGAAGCACAGATACGCAGTATTTT.

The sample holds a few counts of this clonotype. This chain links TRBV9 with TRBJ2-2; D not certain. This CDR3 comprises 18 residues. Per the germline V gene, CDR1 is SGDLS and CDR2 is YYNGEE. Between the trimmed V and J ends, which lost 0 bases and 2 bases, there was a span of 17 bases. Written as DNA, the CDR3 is TGTGCCAGCAGCGTAGTTCTTTTTGAGTGGGCCAACACCGGGGAGCTGTTTTTT. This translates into CASSVVLFEWANTGELFF.